The source of this T cell receptor (beta chain) is a study of blood T cell repertoires in COVID-19. The overall study: The United States, Italy and Spain provided the acute and convalescent COVID-19 samples. Sources were T cells, B-cell-depleted T cells, or PBMCs; the material itself was cDNA or gDNA.

The CDR3 covers 16 residues. Germline loops: CDR1 LNHDA, CDR2 SQIVND (reference sequence). The ends lost 7 bases at V and 1 base at J; junction bases unmatched: 9. Methods used by the authors: Scientists estimated how many nucleated cells there were by amplifying reference gene primers. Sequencing used immunoSEQ multiplex PCR; TCRdb keeps in-frame clones, though not all of them. The V and J calls and clone size were taken over from that table, and D and trimming were inferred from the DNA. Of around 70,000 clones listed, around 83% are singletons. The chain carries TRBV19 and TRBJ2-1; 8 bases agree with TRBD1. The sequencing input was peripheral blood. This clonotype was sampled from an elderly man with acute or convalescent COVID-19. Here the CDR3 reads CASKVGQGASYNEQFF. The CDR3 bases are TGTGCCAGTAAGGTGGGGCAGGGGGCATCCTACAATGAGCAGTTCTTC.